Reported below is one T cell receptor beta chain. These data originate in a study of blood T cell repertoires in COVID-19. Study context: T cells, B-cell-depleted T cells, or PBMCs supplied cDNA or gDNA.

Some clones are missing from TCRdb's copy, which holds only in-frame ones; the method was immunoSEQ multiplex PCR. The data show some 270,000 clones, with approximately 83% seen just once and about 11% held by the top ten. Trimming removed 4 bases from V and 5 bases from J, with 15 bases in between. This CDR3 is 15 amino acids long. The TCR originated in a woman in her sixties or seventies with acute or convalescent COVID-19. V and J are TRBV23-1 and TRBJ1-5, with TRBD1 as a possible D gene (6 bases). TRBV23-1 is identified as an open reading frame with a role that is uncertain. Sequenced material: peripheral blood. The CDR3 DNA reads TGCGCCAGCAGTCCTTGGGACACAGCCCATCAGCCCCAGCATTTT. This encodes CASSPWDTAHQPQHF.